This TCR beta chain is from a study of vaccination effects on CD4 cells after COVID-19. On the study more broadly: The participants, recipients of two vaccine doses, got either BNT162b2 or mRNA-1273.

Some clones are missing from TCRdb's copy, which holds only in-frame ones; the method was immunoSEQ multiplex PCR. The repertoire consists of over 50,000 clones, with roughly 79% occurring once and the leading ten covering roughly 2.4%. CDR3 size: 14 residues. Trimming took off 0 bases at V and 0 bases at J, with 6 bases between the two ends. The germline V gene has CDR1 MGHRA and CDR2 YSYEKL. Expansion with viral peptide pools was applied to antigen-specific CD4+ T cells by the ViraFEST assay prior to sequencing. Having been cultured for under twelve days, the cells underwent CD4+ T cell isolation. Wells containing two million PBMC each were cultured with approximately 9.2 IU/ml IL-2 and approximately 10 ug/ml peptides. Overall study findings and caveats: There were few convalescent patients in the study and no early post-infection timepoints. Substantial clonal contraction characterized both infection- and vaccine-induced clones late after vaccination.

This clone has only a few counts. The target antigen is unknown. This TCR was recovered from a human donor who received a COVID-19 vaccine. V gene TRBV4-1 combines with J gene TRBJ2-7; D not certain. Sequenced material: CD4+ T cells from PBMCs cultured with HCoV-229E spike peptides, taken before COVID-19 vaccination. CDR3 region: CASSQEPSSYEQYV. The CDR3 nucleotides read TGCGCCAGCAGCCAAGAACCCAGCTCCTACGAGCAGTACGTC.